The rows below give T cell receptor beta chains drawn from one sample of a study of blood T cell repertoires in COVID-19. Assay used: immunoSEQ multiplex PCR; TCRdb lists only in-frame clones, some missing. The sample shows 100,000 to 150,000 clones, 80% to 90% of them seen only once. Sequencing used peripheral blood. Receptors originate from a man in his sixties with COVID-19, enrolled during active disease. The CDR3 runs from the conserved cysteine through the conserved F or W. A D gene is named only where the DNA matches it firmly. Expanded clones are given a class, and other clones once, few, many or no size at all.

NA | TRBJ1-5 | TRBV19 | NA | CASSDWTVRIQPQHF | TGTGCCAGTAGTGACTGGACAGTGAGGATTCAGCCCCAGCATTTT
few | TRBJ2-3 | TRBV7-3 | TRBD2 | CASSFSGGADTQYF | TGTGCCAGCAGCTTTAGCGGGGGGGCAGATACGCAGTATTTT
NA | TRBJ1-6 | TRBV19 | NA | CASSISHAQKEAHGPNSPLHF | TGTGCCAGTAGTATATCCCACGCCCAAAAGGAGGCTCACGGCCCCAATTCACCCCTCCACTTT
NA | TRBJ1-4 | TRBV5-8 | NA | CASSLESGFHEKLFF | TGTGCCAGCAGCTTGGAGTCAGGATTTCATGAAAAACTGTTTTTT
NA | TRBJ1-1 | TRBV6-5 | NA | CASTSQDTEAFF | TGTGCCAGCACTTCCCAGGACACTGAAGCTTTCTTT
NA | TRBJ1-2 | TRBV11-2 | NA | CASSLGGLKSYGYTF | TGTGCCAGCAGCTTAGGGGGGCTCAAGTCCTATGGCTACACCTTC
NA | TRBJ2-1 | TRBV7-6 | TRBD2 | CASSSTGTSKGEQFF | TGTGCCAGCAGCTCCACCGGGACTAGTAAGGGTGAGCAGTTCTTC
NA | TRBJ1-1 | TRBV30 | TRBD1 | CAWGTGTGGGHTEAFF | TGTGCCTGGGGGACCGGGACAGGGGGCGGGCACACTGAAGCTTTCTTT
NA | TRBJ1-3 | TRBV2 | TRBD1 | CASSEDRGGNTIYF | TGTGCCAGCAGTGAGGACAGGGGGGGAAACACCATATATTTT
NA | TRBJ2-3 | TRBV10-3 | TRBD2 | CAISDPRPLAGGQSSTDTQYF | TGTGCCATCAGTGACCCACGTCCCCTAGCGGGGGGCCAATCTAGCACAGATACGCAGTATTTT
NA | TRBJ1-1 | TRBV4-2 | NA | CASSQEGGVGEAFF | TGTGCCAGCAGCCAAGAGGGCGGGGTAGGGGAAGCTTTCTTT